This is a list of T cell receptor beta chains from one sample in a study of T cell responses to AZD1222 COVID-19 vaccine. Profiling relied on immunoSEQ multiplex PCR, and the TCRdb table lists in-frame clones only, not all of them. The data contain approximately 120,000 clones, 80% to 95% of them singletons. Sample: peripheral blood, taken on day 0 of MenACWY control vaccination. These TCRs come from an adult in good health. The CDR3 runs from the conserved cysteine through the conserved F or W. D genes are given only for firm matches. Size values are once, few and many counts, or a class for expanded clones, and some rows have none.

V,D,size,J,DNA,CDR3
TRBV5-1,-,-,TRBJ1-1,TGCGCCAGCAACCTGGTGGTAGGGACTGAAGCTTTCTTT,CASNLVVGTEAFF
TRBV10-3,-,-,TRBJ1-4,TGTGCCATCAGTGACCAGGGGAGCGATGAAAAACTGTTTTTT,CAISDQGSDEKLFF
TRBV19,TRBD2,-,TRBJ2-3,TGTGCCAGTAGTATAGCCGGGACTAGCGGGGGGGCTAGCACAGATACGCAGTATTTT,CASSIAGTSGGASTDTQYF
TRBV28,-,-,TRBJ1-2,TGTGCCAGCAAGGGGCTACTCTATGGCTACACCTTC,CASKGLLYGYTF
TRBV6-1,-,-,TRBJ2-7,TGTGCCAGCAGTGAAGGTGTAGGGCCTAGCACCTACGAGCAGTACTTC,CASSEGVGPSTYEQYF
TRBV3-1/TRBV3-2,TRBD2,-,TRBJ2-3,TGTGCCAGCAGCCAGCCGGGACTAGCGGGGGGCCGGGGAGATACGCAGTATTTT,CASSQPGLAGGRGDTQYF
TRBV20-1,-,-,TRBJ2-4,TGCAGTGCTAGTCCCGGTCCCATCCCCTTC,CSASPGPIPF
TRBV6-6,-,once,TRBJ2-7,TGTGCCAGCAGTTACTCGGGGTTCGAGCAGTACTTC,CASSYSGFEQYF
TRBV3-1/TRBV3-2,-,-,TRBJ2-3,TGTGCCAGCAGCCAAACCGTAGATACGCAGTATTTT,CASSQTVDTQYF
TRBV15,-,-,TRBJ1-1,TGTGCCACCAGCTTGGCAGGGAACACTGAAGCTTTCTTT,CATSLAGNTEAFF
TRBV6-4,TRBD1,once,TRBJ1-1,TGTGCCAGCAGTGCCTCGCCCGGGACAGGGGTCACTGAAGCTTTCTTT,CASSASPGTGVTEAFF